Presented here are 14 T cell receptor beta chains from one specimen sequenced in a study of T cell responses to AZD1222 COVID-19 vaccine (dated by TCRdb to the early 2020s). Per the publication, the time point label means: baseline before first vaccination. Interpreted using the paper, the treatment or condition label stands for: meningococcal conjugate vaccine given as trial control. Libraries were prepared through the immunoSEQ multiplex PCR assay. TCRdb holds this immuneACCESS table with in-frame rearrangements only. Some clones are missing; in checked studies, unresolved V genes explain under half, and the rest has no known cause. For this sample there are tens of thousands of clones; under 95% appear just once. Together, the top ten hold 4% to 6% of the sample. The specimen comprised peripheral blood, sampled on day 0 of MenACWY control vaccination. These receptors all stem from an adult in good health.

The chain recombines TRBV18 with TRBJ2-2; D gene uncertain. The CDR3 loop spans 15 amino acids. The ends were cut back, 0 bases at V and 7 bases at J, with 12 bases in the middle. The germline V gene has CDR1 KGHSH and CDR2 LQKENI. The CDR3 sequence: CASSPPSLQYGELFF. The CDR3 nucleotides read TGTGCCAGCTCACCACCTAGCCTGCAATACGGGGAGCTGTTTTTT.

The J gene is TRBJ2-1, the V gene TRBV5-1; D is possibly TRBD2 (6 bases). The CDR3 totals 15 residues. Germline-derived CDR1 and CDR2 are SGHRS and YFSETQ. V was shortened by 3 bases and J by 15 bases, with 25 bases between the two germline ends. CDR3 amino acids: CASSSTWGEEVVAFF. The CDR3 bases are TGCGCCAGCAGCTCCACCTGGGGGGAGGAAGTCGTGGCGTTCTTC.

The rearrangement links TRBV27 to TRBJ1-4, with 10 bases aligning to TRBD1. The CDR3 runs to 15 residues. The germline CDR1 and CDR2 sequences are MNHEY and SMNVEV (reference sequence). V gave up 5 bases and J gave up 7 bases; unmatched junction bases: 7. CDR3 amino acids: CASSPGTGAIEKLFF. The CDR3 bases are TGTGCCAGCAGTCCCGGGACAGGGGCAATTGAAAAACTGTTTTTT. Complete variable domain (other parts from reference TRBV27 and TRBJ1-4): EAQVTQNPRYLITVTGKKLTVTCSQNMNHEYMSWYRQDPGLGLRQIYYSMNVEVTDKGDVPEGYKVSRKEKRNFPLILESPSPNQTSLYFCASSPGTGAIEKLFFGSGTQLSVL.

The chain combines TRBV6-2 or TRBV6-3 with TRBJ1-5; no clear D. Germline-derived CDR1 and CDR2 are MNHEY and SVGEGT. Trimming removed 5 bases at V and 0 bases at J, with 14 bases between. There are 16 residues in the CDR3. CDR3 coding DNA: TGTGCCAGCAGTCTACCCCCGGGTTATAGCAATCAGCCCCAGCATTTT. Protein sequence: CASSLPPGYSNQPQHF.

The genes are TRBV5-1 and TRBJ1-5; D possibly corresponds to TRBD1 (5 bases). Per the germline V gene, CDR1 is SGHRS and CDR2 is YFSETQ. This CDR3 has 15 amino acids. Deletions cut 0 bases from V and 7 bases from J, with 14 bases between. CDR3 protein: CASSLAGRAEQPQHF. Written as DNA, the CDR3 is TGCGCCAGCAGCTTGGCCGGCAGGGCTGAACAGCCCCAGCATTTT. The full variable domain, completed using reference TRBV5-1 and TRBJ1-5, is KAGVTQTPRYLIKTRGQQVTLSCSPISGHRSVSWYQQTPGQGLQFLFEYFSETQRNKGNFPGRFSGRQFSNSRSEMNVSTLELGDSALYLCASSLAGRAEQPQHFGDGTRLSIL.

This chain links TRBV7-9 with TRBJ1-4; TRBD1 is a possible D gene (5 bases). V lost 4 bases to trimming and J lost 3 bases, with 15 bases between them. The CDR3 runs to 16 residues. Germline V gene sequence: CDR1 SEHNR, CDR2 FQNEAQ (reference sequence). CDR3 coding DNA: TGTGCCAGCAGCTCCCCTGAGGCAGGGCCTAATGAAAAACTGTTTTTT. Its translation is CASSSPEAGPNEKLFF.

J is TRBJ1-4 and V is TRBV6-5; perhaps TRBD1 as D (5 bases). Germline CDR1 reads MNHEY; CDR2 reads SVGAGI. The V end was cut by 2 bases, the J end by 7 bases, with 11 bases between. The CDR3 length is 14 residues. The CDR3 nucleotides are TGTGCCAGCAGTTACGGGGGAGGAGGTGAAAAACTGTTTTTT. It translates to CASSYGGGGEKLFF.

The J gene is TRBJ2-2, the V gene TRBV29-1; D gene ambiguous. V was trimmed by 1 base and J by 6 bases, leaving 3 bases between them. CDR3 length: 11 residues. Germline V gene sequence: CDR1 SQVTM, CDR2 ANQGSEA. In DNA form, the CDR3 reads TGCAGCGTTGAAGGCCCCGGGGAGCTGTTTTTT. Translation: CSVEGPGELFF.

This clone was detected a few times. The CDR3 is CASSLASTRHNEQFF. The DNA of the CDR3 is TGCGCCAGCAGCTTGGCTTCGACTAGACACAATGAGCAGTTCTTC. The chain joins TRBV5-1 to TRBJ2-1, with D possibly TRBD2 on 6 matching bases. The CDR3 contains 15 residues. Germline values: CDR1 SGHRS, CDR2 YFSETQ. Trimming stripped 0 bases from V and 5 bases from J, with 12 bases between.

This clone was counted a single time. This rearrangement joins TRBV2 to TRBJ1-4; tentative D call: TRBD1 (6 bases). The CDR3 extends over 15 amino acids. Trimming cost V 7 bases and J 10 bases, with 22 bases left between them. Germline CDR1 is SNHLY and CDR2 is FYNNEI. The CDR3 sequence is CASTLGGYEGGKLFF. The CDR3, as DNA: TGTGCCAGCACCCTGGGGGGCTACGAGGGGGGAAAACTGTTTTTT.

The V gene is TRBV6-5, the J gene TRBJ1-6; weak D call: TRBD1 (5 bases). The germline V gene has CDR1 MNHEY and CDR2 SVGAGI. The CDR3 consists of 14 residues. The V end was cut by 2 bases, the J end by 10 bases, with 12 bases between. In DNA form, the CDR3 reads TGTGCCAGCAGTTACCAAGCAGGGTGGTCACCCCTCCACTTT. Protein product: CASSYQAGWSPLHF.

The gene calls are TRBV28 and TRBJ1-1, with 7 bases fitting TRBD1. Germline V lookup: CDR1 MDHEN, CDR2 SYDVKM. The V and J ends lost 8 bases and 1 base, in that order; junction bases with no gene match: 4. The CDR3 runs to 13 residues. CDR3 loop: CASLTGENTEAFF. In DNA form, the CDR3 reads TGTGCCAGCCTAACAGGGGAGAACACTGAAGCTTTCTTT.

J is TRBJ1-6 and V is TRBV6-4; D is unresolved. The CDR3 extends over 13 amino acids. V was cut by 0 bases and J by 7 bases, with 4 bases left in between. CDR1 is MRHNA and CDR2 is SNTAGT in the germline V gene. The CDR3 DNA sequence: TGTGCCAGCAGTGACTCGTCAAATTCACCCCTCCACTTT. Protein sequence: CASSDSSNSPLHF.

The chain carries TRBV19 and TRBJ2-7; 7 bases are a match to TRBD1. Germline V gene lookup returns CDR1 LNHDA and CDR2 SQIVND (reference sequence). Germline trimming cut 11 bases from V and 4 bases from J; bases unmatched to any gene: 5. The CDR3 extends over 11 amino acids. The CDR3 reads CAAGTVYEQYF. Written as DNA, the CDR3 is TGTGCCGCTGGGACAGTTTACGAGCAGTACTTC.